Presented here are 21 T cell receptor beta chains from one specimen sequenced in a study of T cell repertoires in cytomegalovirus infection. TCRdb reprocessed the reads with MiXCR, giving one entry per CDR3 protein. Altogether around 450,000 distinct CDR3 sequences are present, approximately 33% being singletons, with the ten largest covering roughly 13%. The sequencing input was PBMCs. The receptors come from a human donor in good health (CMV status not recorded). Some clones in this sample may be carry-over from other donors' samples.

This clonotype was seen more than once but under ten times. The CDR3 nucleotides are TGTGCCAGCACCCTAATGGGCTCCGGGGCCCACGAGCAGTACTTC. Its translation: CASTLMGSGAHEQYF. This chain links TRBV28 with TRBJ2-7; possibly TRBD1 or TRBD2 for D (5 bases each). V was trimmed by 7 bases and J by 5 bases, leaving 21 bases between them. Germline assignment: CDR1 MDHEN and CDR2 SYDVKM. The CDR3 length is 15 residues.

Many counts were recorded for this clonotype. The chain recombines TRBV7-2 with TRBJ2-2; possibly TRBD2 for D (6 bases). The CDR3 totals 14 residues. V gave up 1 base and J gave up 3 bases, with 6 bases separating them. The germline V gene has CDR1 SGHTA and CDR2 FQGNSA. The CDR3 nucleotides read TGTGCCAGCAGCTTAGTAGCGGACACCGGGGAGCTGTTTTTT. It translates to CASSLVADTGELFF.

Points on this clonotype: The junction departs from the called germline gene at one end, perhaps through a read error. The V call is TRBV28, the J call TRBJ2-7, with D uncertain. Germline CDR1 is MDHEN and CDR2 is SYDVKM. This CDR3 region has 15 residues. The CDR3 is CAISLQPRSSYEQYF. In DNA form, the CDR3 reads TGTGCCATCAGTCTACAGCCGCGGAGCTCCTACGAGCAGTACTTC.

The chain joins TRBV2 to TRBJ1-3; possibly TRBD1 for D (6 bases). Germline loops: CDR1 SNHLY, CDR2 FYNNEI. V lost 6 bases, J lost 4 bases, and 13 bases lay in between. The CDR3 consists of 14 residues. CDR3 nucleotide sequence: TGTGCCAGCAGGGGGGACACGTCGGGAAACACCATATATTTT. It is translated as CASRGDTSGNTIYF.

Written as DNA, the CDR3 is TGCAGTGCTCTCCCCTTGCCAGGGTTGAACACTGAAGCTTTCTTT. Protein: CSALPLPGLNTEAFF. This rearrangement joins TRBV20-1 to TRBJ1-1, with D maybe TRBD1 (5 bases). Per the germline V gene, CDR1 is DFQATT and CDR2 is SNEGSKA (reference sequence). The length of the CDR3 is 15 residues. V lost 5 bases and J lost 0, with 16 bases in between.

This clonotype has ten or more counts. V usage is TRBV7-2 and J usage is TRBJ2-5; D is perhaps TRBD2 (6 bases). In germline, CDR1 is SGHTA, CDR2 FQGNSA. The V end lost 1 base, the J end lost 11 bases, and 17 bases lay between the germline ends. The CDR3 contains 14 residues. This chain's CDR3 is CASSLGQRAGPQYF. CDR3 nucleotide sequence: TGTGCCAGCAGCTTAGGCCAGAGGGCGGGGCCTCAGTACTTC. Full variable domain (outside the CDR3, taken from reference TRBV7-2 and TRBJ2-5): GAGVSQSPSNKVTEKGKDVELRCDPISGHTALYWYRQSLGQGLEFLIYFQGNSAPDKSGLPSDRFSAERTGGSVSTLTIQRTQQEDSAVYLCASSLGQRAGPQYFGPGTRLLVL.

This clonotype turned up a few times. The genes are TRBV6-6 and TRBJ1-1; D not certain. V shed 2 bases and J shed 3 bases, with 13 bases lying between them. Germline-derived CDR1 and CDR2 are MNHNY and SVGAGI (reference sequence). The CDR3 runs to 15 residues. CDR3 bases: TGTGCCAGCAGTTACAGTGCGTTGGAGGACACTGAAGCTTTCTTT. Its protein product is CASSYSALEDTEAFF.

The J gene is TRBJ2-1, the V gene TRBV9; D not resolved. Per germline, CDR1 SGDLS and CDR2 YYNGEE. V lost 3 bases, J lost 13 bases, and 14 bases lay in between. This CDR3 has 12 residues. CDR3 amino acids: CASSAASRAQFF. The CDR3, as DNA: TGTGCCAGCAGCGCTGCATCTAGGGCCCAGTTCTTC.

This clonotype has a count of ten or more. The chain couples TRBV7-6 to TRBJ1-5; 7 nucleotides match TRBD1. This CDR3 comprises 20 residues. In germline, CDR1 is SGHVS, CDR2 FNYEAQ. The V and J ends lost 5 bases and 7 bases, in that order; junction bases with no gene match: 26. CDR3 loop: CASSHEKYEGQTLSIQPQHF. In nucleotides, the CDR3 is TGTGCCAGCAGCCACGAGAAGTATGAGGGACAGACATTGAGTATCCAGCCCCAGCATTTT.

The DNA for the CDR3 is TGTGCCAGCAGTGCCCCTAGCCGATTGGAATACAATGAGCAGTTCTTC. Amino acids: CASSAPSRLEYNEQFF. The rearrangement links TRBV12-3 or TRBV12-4 to TRBJ2-1; tentative D call: TRBD2 (5 bases). This CDR3 comprises 16 residues. With 5 bases removed from V and 4 bases from J, the gap between germline ends came to 18 bases.

The chain combines TRBV12-3 or TRBV12-4 with TRBJ1-5; D unresolved. This CDR3 has 15 residues. The V gene lost 5 bases and the J gene lost 2 bases, with 13 bases spanning the gap. The CDR3 region is CASSPVKARNQPQHF. The CDR3 DNA is TGTGCCAGCAGTCCTGTCAAGGCGCGCAATCAGCCCCAGCATTTT.

This clonotype was seen a handful of times. V gene TRBV7-2 combines with J gene TRBJ1-4; D unclear. CDR1 SGHTA and CDR2 FQGNSA come from the germline V gene. Trimming removed 5 bases from V and 5 bases from J, with 18 bases in between. The CDR3 has 16 amino acids. In DNA form, the CDR3 reads TGTGCCAGCAGCCCTGCCCCTGAGGGTCCGAATGAAAAACTGTTTTTT. Translated, it gives CASSPAPEGPNEKLFF.

Regarding this clonotype: The CDR3 carries no conserved terminal phenylalanine or tryptophan, so it likely arises from a read error. The CDR3 region is CASSKTVETQYG. The CDR3 region has the DNA TGTGCCAGCAGCAAAACCGTGGAGACCCAGTACGGC. V usage is TRBV7-2 and J usage is TRBJ2-5; D is ambiguous. The CDR3 is made up of 12 amino acids. Per the germline V gene, CDR1 is SGHTA and CDR2 is FQGNSA. Trimming cost V 5 bases and J 5 bases, with 9 bases left between them.

This clonotype came up many times. The chain employs TRBV7-8 and TRBJ1-5; possibly TRBD1 for D (6 bases). The germline gives CDR1 SGHVS, CDR2 FQNEAQ. The V end was cut by 5 bases, the J end by 5 bases, with 19 bases between. The CDR3 is 16 residues long. The CDR3 region is CASSPPGQGYHQPQHF. CDR3 in DNA: TGTGCCAGCAGCCCTCCCGGGCAGGGGTATCATCAGCCCCAGCATTTT.

At least ten counts were recorded for this clonotype. The rearrangement joins TRBV11-1 to TRBJ1-2; perhaps TRBD1 as D (5 bases). V lost 5 bases to trimming and J lost 6 bases, with 13 bases between them. Germline-derived CDR1 and CDR2 are SGHAT and FQDESV (reference sequence). The length of the CDR3 is 13 residues. The CDR3: CASSLQGTDGYTF. The CDR3 DNA reads TGTGCCAGCAGCCTCCAGGGTACAGATGGCTACACCTTC.

In DNA, the CDR3 is TGTGCCAGCAACTTGGGACAGGCCGGGGGGCAGCCCCAGCATTTT. This sequence encodes CASNLGQAGGQPQHF. The chain links TRBV12-3 or TRBV12-4 to TRBJ1-5, with 8 positions matching TRBD1. This CDR3 region has 15 residues. Trimming at V came to 7 bases and at J to 7 bases, leaving 12 bases not matched to a gene.

The chain recombines TRBV7-2 with TRBJ1-1; D is possibly TRBD1 (5 bases). CDR1 is SGHTA and CDR2 is FQGNSA in the germline V gene. The CDR3 loop spans 14 amino acids. The V end lost 8 bases, the J end lost 2 bases, and 15 bases lay between the germline ends. The CDR3 region is CASCARDLNTEAFF. CDR3 nucleotide sequence: TGTGCCAGCTGCGCAAGGGACTTAAACACTGAAGCTTTCTTT.

Concerning this clonotype itself: A single base separates this from a much larger clone, so it may be a read error. The chain employs TRBV6-2 or TRBV6-3 and TRBJ1-1, with D unclear. In germline, CDR1 is MNHEY, CDR2 SVGEGT. This CDR3 has 13 residues. V lost 10 bases and J 4 bases, leaving 16 bases between the germline ends. The CDR3 protein is CANNRNLGTEAFF. The DNA of the CDR3 is TGTGCCAACAACCGGAACCTGGGCACTGAAGCTTTCTTT.

This clonotype occurred a few times. V usage is TRBV27 and J usage is TRBJ1-5; TRBD1 aligns across 7 bases. Trimming cost V 6 bases and J 7 bases; bases outside gene matches: 6. The CDR3 consists of 13 residues. The V gene's germline CDR1 is MNHEY and CDR2 SMNVEV (reference sequence). CDR3 coding DNA: TGTGCCAGCAGACAGGGGTTCCGGCAGCCCCAGCATTTT. Protein: CASRQGFRQPQHF.

The chain recombines TRBV6-2 or TRBV6-3 with TRBJ1-1, with 7 bases that match TRBD1. Germline V CDR1 and CDR2: MNHEY, SVGEGT. Unmatched junction bases numbered 21, after V lost 4 bases and J lost 1 base. There are 20 residues in the CDR3. DNA for the CDR3: TGTGCCAGCAGTTCCTCAAGGACAGGTAAAGATTTCACAGGGAACACTGAAGCTTTCTTT. Protein: CASSSSRTGKDFTGNTEAFF.

The chain employs TRBV3-1 and TRBJ2-5; 9 nucleotides line up with TRBD2. Germline CDR1 is LGHDT and CDR2 is YNNKEL (reference sequence). J lost 7 bases, V lost 2 bases, and 11 bases had no gene match. This CDR3 contains 16 residues. CDR3 loop: CASSQFAGGFQGTQYF. The CDR3 DNA follows: TGTGCCAGCAGCCAATTTGCGGGGGGGTTCCAGGGGACCCAGTACTTC.